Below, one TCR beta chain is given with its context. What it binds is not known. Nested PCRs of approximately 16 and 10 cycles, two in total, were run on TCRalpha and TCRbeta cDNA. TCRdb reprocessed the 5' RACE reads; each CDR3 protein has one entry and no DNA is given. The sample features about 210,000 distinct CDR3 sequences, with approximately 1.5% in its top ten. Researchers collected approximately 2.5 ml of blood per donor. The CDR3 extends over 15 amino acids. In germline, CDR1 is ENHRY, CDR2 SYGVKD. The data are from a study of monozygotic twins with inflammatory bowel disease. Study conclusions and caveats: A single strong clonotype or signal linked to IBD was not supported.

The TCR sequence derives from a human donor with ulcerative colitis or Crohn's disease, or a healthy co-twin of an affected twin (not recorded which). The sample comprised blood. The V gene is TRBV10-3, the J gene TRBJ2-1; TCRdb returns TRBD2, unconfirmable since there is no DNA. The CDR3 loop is CAISVQTSGYNEQFF.